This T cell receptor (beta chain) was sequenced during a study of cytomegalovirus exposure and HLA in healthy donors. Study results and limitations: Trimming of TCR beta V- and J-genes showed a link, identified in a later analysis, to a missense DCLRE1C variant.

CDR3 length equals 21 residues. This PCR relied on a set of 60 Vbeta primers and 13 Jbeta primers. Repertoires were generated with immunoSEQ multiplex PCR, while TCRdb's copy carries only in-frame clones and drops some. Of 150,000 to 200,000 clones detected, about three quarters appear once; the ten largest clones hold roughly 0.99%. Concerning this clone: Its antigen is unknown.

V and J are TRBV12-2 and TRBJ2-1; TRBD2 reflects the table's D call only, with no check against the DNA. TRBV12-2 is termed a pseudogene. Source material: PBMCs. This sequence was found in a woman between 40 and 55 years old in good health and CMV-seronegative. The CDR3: CASRLKQLAGEGASSYNEQFF. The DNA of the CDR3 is TGTGCAAGTCGCTTGAAACAACTAGCGGGAGAGGGGGCTAGCTCCTACAATGAGCAGTTCTTC.